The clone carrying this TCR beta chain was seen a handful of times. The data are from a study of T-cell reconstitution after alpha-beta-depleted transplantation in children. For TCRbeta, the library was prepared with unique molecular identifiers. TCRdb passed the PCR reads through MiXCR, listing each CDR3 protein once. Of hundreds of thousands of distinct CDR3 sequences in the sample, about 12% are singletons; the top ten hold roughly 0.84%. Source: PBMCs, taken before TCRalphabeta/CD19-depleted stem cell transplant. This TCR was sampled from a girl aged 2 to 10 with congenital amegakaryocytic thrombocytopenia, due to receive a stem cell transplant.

In DNA form, the CDR3 reads TGTGCCAGCAGTCCCAGCCTAGCGGGAGACGTAGATACGCAGTATTTT. Translated, it gives CASSPSLAGDVDTQYF. V gene TRBV12-3 or TRBV12-4 combines with J gene TRBJ2-3; 10 nucleotides agree with TRBD2. V lost 5 bases to trimming and J lost 5 bases; unmatched junction nucleotides: 10. The CDR3 sequence is 16 residues long.